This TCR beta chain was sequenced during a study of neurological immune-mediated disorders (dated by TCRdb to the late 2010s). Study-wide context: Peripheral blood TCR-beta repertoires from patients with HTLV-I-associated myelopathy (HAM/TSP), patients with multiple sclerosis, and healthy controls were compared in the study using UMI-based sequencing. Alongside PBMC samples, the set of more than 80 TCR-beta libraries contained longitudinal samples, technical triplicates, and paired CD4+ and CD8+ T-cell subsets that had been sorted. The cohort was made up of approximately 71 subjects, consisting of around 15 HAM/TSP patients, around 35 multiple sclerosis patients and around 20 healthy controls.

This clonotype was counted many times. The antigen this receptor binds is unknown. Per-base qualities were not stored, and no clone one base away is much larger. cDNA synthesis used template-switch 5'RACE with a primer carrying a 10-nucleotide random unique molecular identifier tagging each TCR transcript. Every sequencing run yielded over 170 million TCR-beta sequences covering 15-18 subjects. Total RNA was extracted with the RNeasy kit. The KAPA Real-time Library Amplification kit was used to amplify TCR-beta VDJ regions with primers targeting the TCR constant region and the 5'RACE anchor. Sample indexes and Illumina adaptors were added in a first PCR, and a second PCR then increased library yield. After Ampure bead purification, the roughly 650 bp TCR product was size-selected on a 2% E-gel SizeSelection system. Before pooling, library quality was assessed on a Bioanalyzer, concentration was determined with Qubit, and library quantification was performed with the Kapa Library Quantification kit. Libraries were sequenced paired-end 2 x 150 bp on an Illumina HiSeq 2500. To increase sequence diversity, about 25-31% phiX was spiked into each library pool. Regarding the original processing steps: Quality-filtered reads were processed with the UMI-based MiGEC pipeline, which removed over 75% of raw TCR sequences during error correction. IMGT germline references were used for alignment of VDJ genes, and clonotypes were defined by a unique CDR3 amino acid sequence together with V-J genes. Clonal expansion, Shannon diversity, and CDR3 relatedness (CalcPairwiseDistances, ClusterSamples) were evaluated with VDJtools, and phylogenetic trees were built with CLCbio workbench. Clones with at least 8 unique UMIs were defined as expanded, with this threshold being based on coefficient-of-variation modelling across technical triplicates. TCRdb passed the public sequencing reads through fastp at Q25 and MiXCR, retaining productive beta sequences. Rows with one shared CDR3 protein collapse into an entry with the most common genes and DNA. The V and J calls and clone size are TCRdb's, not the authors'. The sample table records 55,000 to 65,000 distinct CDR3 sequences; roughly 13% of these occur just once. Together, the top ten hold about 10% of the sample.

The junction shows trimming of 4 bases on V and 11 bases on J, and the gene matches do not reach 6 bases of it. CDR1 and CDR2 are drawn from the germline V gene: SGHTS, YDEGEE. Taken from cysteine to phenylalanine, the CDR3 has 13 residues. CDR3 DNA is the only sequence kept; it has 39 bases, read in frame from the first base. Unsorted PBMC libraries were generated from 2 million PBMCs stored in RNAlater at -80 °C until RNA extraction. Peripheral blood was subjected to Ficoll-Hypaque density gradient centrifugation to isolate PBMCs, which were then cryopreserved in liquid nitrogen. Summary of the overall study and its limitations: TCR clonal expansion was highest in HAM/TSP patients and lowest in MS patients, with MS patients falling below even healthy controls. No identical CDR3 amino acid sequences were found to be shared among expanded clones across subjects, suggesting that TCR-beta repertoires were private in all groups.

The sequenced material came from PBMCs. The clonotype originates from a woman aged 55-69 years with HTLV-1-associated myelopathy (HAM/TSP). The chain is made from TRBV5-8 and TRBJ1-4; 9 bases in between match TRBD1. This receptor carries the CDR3 CASSMDRGGKLFF. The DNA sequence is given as TGTGCCAGCAGCATGGACAGGGGAGGGAAACTGTTTTTT.